This T cell receptor (beta chain) originates from a study of cytomegalovirus exposure and HLA in healthy donors. Regarding the study as a whole: In a later analysis, TCR beta V- and J-gene trimming showed a link to a missense DCLRE1C variant. The authors later found most CMV-associated TCR beta chains appeared HLA-restricted. Previous analysis showed most TCR beta V segments were productive about 87% or about 30% of the time. Whilst most TCR sequences proved rare, a subset of public TCRs occurred across many donors.

This clone has just a few counts. Its antigen is currently unknown. The study ran its PCR with 60 Vbeta and 13 Jbeta primers. TCRdb's copy holds only in-frame clones and misses some; the assay was immunoSEQ multiplex PCR. The sample holds 130,000 or so clones, around 9% seen once. Sequenced input: PBMCs. This TCR was recovered from a man aged 35 to 55 in good health and CMV-seronegative.

The DNA for the CDR3 is TGTGCCAGCAGCTCAAACCCAAGCGGGGGGGAGACCCAGTACTTC. Protein: CASSSNPSGGETQYF. The rearrangement joins TRBV7-7 to TRBJ2-5, with TRBD2 matching over 9 bases. The CDR3 is 15 amino acids. Per germline, CDR1 SSHAT and CDR2 FNYEAQ (reference sequence). With V trimmed by 4 bases and J by 5 bases, 8 bases remained unmatched.